Sequencing of this T cell receptor beta chain was carried out in a study of CD8 T cells in Susac syndrome. The CDR3 spans 15 residues. V gave up 7 bases and J gave up 3 bases; unmatched junction bases: 6. In germline, CDR1 is LNHDA, CDR2 SQIVND (reference sequence). With random hexamers, about 0.5 to 1 ug RNA was reverse transcribed. The immunoSEQ assay covered 54 Vbeta and 13 Jbeta segments for CDR3. TCRdb called the immunoSEQ multiplex PCR reads again in MiXCR, with one record for every CDR3 protein. The repertoire includes about 400,000 distinct CDR3 sequences, more than 70% of them detected once, and 0.12% sits in the top ten. Sequencing of TCR beta was performed on blood CD8+ and CD4+ T cells. The study used treatment-naive patients who had stable or active relapsing-remitting disease as multiple sclerosis controls. TEMRA cells were enriched by FACS, while CD8+ and CD4+ T cells were obtained through a negative isolation that was performed magnetically.

Sequencing input: CD8+ T cells from PBMCs. This chain joins TRBV19 and TRBJ2-2; 9 bases are shared with TRBD1. This TCR came from a human donor with multiple sclerosis. The CDR3 reads CASTHDRGYTGELFF. In DNA, the CDR3 is TGTGCCAGTACCCACGACAGGGGGTACACCGGGGAGCTGTTTTTT.